These 4 T cell receptor beta chains came from one sample sequenced in a study of beta chain features in type 1 diabetes. Sequencing targeted expressed TCRB transcripts, as all isolated RNA had been reverse transcribed. TCRdb's table, derived via immunoSEQ multiplex PCR, lists solely in-frame clones and lacks some. The table records roughly 450,000 clones, approximately 10% of them present only once. Sequencing was done on a sample of naive CD4+ T cells from blood. These receptors were taken from a woman aged 18-35 years in good health.

J is TRBJ2-1 and V is TRBV15; 7 nucleotides align to TRBD2. V shed 1 base and J 9 bases; nucleotides not matched to a gene: 9. There are 15 residues in the CDR3. Per germline, CDR1 LNHNV and CDR2 YYDKDF (reference sequence). The CDR3 DNA reads as TGTGCCACCAGCAGAGTTCGCGGGAGTCAGGTTGAGCAGTTCTTC. Protein sequence: CATSRVRGSQVEQFF.

The chain recombines TRBV19 with TRBJ2-7; 7 bases match TRBD2. Germline V gene lookup returns CDR1 LNHDA and CDR2 SQIVND (reference sequence). The junction had 8 bases not matched to a gene; V was cut back by 6 bases and J by 0 bases. The CDR3 sequence is 15 residues long. As DNA, the CDR3 is TGTGCCAGTAGGCTTAGCGGGCACAGCTCCTACGAGCAGTACTTC. It yields the protein CASRLSGHSSYEQYF.

The chain links TRBV29-1 to TRBJ2-2; D may be TRBD1 (6 bases). Trimming removed 6 bases from V and 9 bases from J, with 23 bases in between. This CDR3 region has 15 residues. CDR1 is SQVTM and CDR2 is ANQGSEA in the germline V gene. Here the CDR3 DNA reads TGCAGCGTGGGGGCCCCAGCTAATTCGGTACGGGAGCTGTTTTTT. Protein: CSVGAPANSVRELFF.

V is TRBV28 and J is TRBJ2-5, with 9 bases aligning to TRBD2. The CDR3 is 15 residues long. Germline values: CDR1 MDHEN, CDR2 SYDVKM. V lost 4 bases to trimming and J lost 5 bases; unmatched junction nucleotides: 8. The CDR3 coding sequence is TGTGCCAGCAGTTGGTCAGCGGGGGGCCTGGAGACCCAGTACTTC. It specifies CASSWSAGGLETQYF.